These T cell receptor beta chains were read from a single sample in a study of blood T cell repertoires in COVID-19. The table came from immunoSEQ multiplex PCR; TCRdb's copy has only in-frame clones and leaves some out. This table holds approximately 180,000 clones, more than 75% found once. The source material was PBMCs or T cells enriched from blood (not recorded which). All receptors come from a woman between 45 and 60 years old who had recovered from COVID-19. Both conserved end residues are trimmed from each CDR3.

j_call v_call cdr3_aa
TRBJ2-5 TRBV7-3 ASSLSGRVGETQY
TRBJ2-3 TRBV9 ASSVGTSGRGRDTQY
TRBJ1-5 TRBV7-2 ASSLGPLLAQPQH
TRBJ1-1 TRBV28 ASSLEGLGRWEGFLMNTEAF
TRBJ2-3 TRBV18 ASSPGTSGRDTQY
TRBJ1-4 TRBV18 ASSPTNTGVAGEKLF
TRBJ2-1 TRBV10-3 AISELGSSGSTEQF
TRBJ2-1 TRBV24-1 ATSDQPPTSPSGEQF
TRBJ2-7 TRBV6-1 ASSEEGGSPTYEQY
TRBJ2-2 TRBV6-2/TRBV6-3 ASSSRTGGMNTGELF
TRBJ2-5 TRBV27 ASSLFAGQETQY
TRBJ1-5 TRBV6-5 ASSRTASNQPQH
TRBJ1-6 TRBV5-5 ASSLLTGAPGSSYNSPLH
TRBJ2-1 TRBV5-3 ARSSRRTSGHNEQF
TRBJ2-3 TRBV9 ASSVESAGRWDTQY
TRBJ2-1 TRBV29-1 SVPGRGAYNEQF
TRBJ1-5 TRBV7-2 ASHAGGVSNQPQH
TRBJ2-5 TRBV29-1 SVMVADQETQY
TRBJ2-3 TRBV28 ASSFPRQRSTDTQY
TRBJ1-1 TRBV12-5 ASGLAGTPNTEAF
TRBJ2-1 TRBV5-8 ASSRGPSPYNEQF
TRBJ2-6 TRBV7-9 ASSLVDIVANVLT
TRBJ1-1 TRBV2 ASSEVVEAF
TRBJ2-5 TRBV6-5 ASSSGLETQY
TRBJ1-2 TRBV19 ASSPSGYGYT
TRBJ2-1 TRBV5-8 ASSRGQTTYNEQF
TRBJ1-5 TRBV28 ASSFGGYGQPQH
TRBJ1-2 TRBV4-1 ASNRHYGYT
TRBJ2-1 TRBV5-1 ASSFLPSQNNEQF
TRBJ2-7 TRBV12-3/TRBV12-4 ASSTSGYEQY
TRBJ2-1 TRBV2 ARGFPRGYNEQF
TRBJ1-1 TRBV14 ASSRQPTEAF
TRBJ2-1 TRBV11-3 ASSPSVWGNEQF
TRBJ1-2 TRBV12-3/TRBV12-4 ASSLAGGYT
TRBJ1-5 TRBV28 ASSPNQPQH
TRBJ2-3 TRBV11-3 ASSPGGAGGDTQY